This TCR beta chain was sequenced for a study of cytomegalovirus exposure and HLA in healthy donors. Whole-study results and caveats: Several of the most significant clusters were apparently associated with common viral pathogens in a later analysis.

This PCR relied on a set of 60 Vbeta primers and 13 Jbeta primers. The assay was immunoSEQ multiplex PCR, and TCRdb's table has in-frame clones only and misses some. The profile shows around 130,000 clones, approximately 91% of them singletons. Donors counted as nominally healthy when sampled, yet unrecorded immune exposures were likely. Details on this clone: The antigen is unknown.

V lost 4 bases to trimming and J lost 5 bases; unmatched junction nucleotides: 17. Germline V gene lookup returns CDR1 SGHRS and CDR2 YFSETQ. CDR3 size: 17 residues. V gene TRBV5-1 combines with J gene TRBJ2-5; TRBD1 aligns across 7 bases. Sequencing input: PBMCs. This clonotype originated in a middle-aged woman in good health and CMV-seronegative. CDR3 in amino acids: CASSPIRDSASSETQYF. In DNA form, the CDR3 reads TGCGCCAGCAGCCCGATCCGGGACAGTGCGTCTTCGGAGACCCAGTACTTC.